The 2 T cell receptor beta chains given below trace back to one sample, sequenced in a study of shared clonotypes between healthy human individuals (dated by TCRdb to 2018 to 2021). Receptor libraries were prepared by the immunoSEQ multiplex PCR assay. Drawn from immuneACCESS, this table holds only the in-frame rearrangements with V and J called that TCRdb kept. Clones are partly lost; checked studies trace under half to an unresolved V gene and leave the rest unexplained. The sample table lists around 530,000 clones, around 81% of them with a count of one. Clones ranked in the top ten supply 12% of the sample. Source material: PBMCs. The receptors derive from a middle-aged woman in good health. Some clones in this sample may be carry-over from other donors' samples.

The J gene is TRBJ2-5, the V gene TRBV5-1; 7 bases are shared with TRBD1. Germline CDR1 is SGHRS and CDR2 is YFSETQ. Trimming removed 1 base from V and 0 bases from J; junction bases left unmatched: 3. This CDR3 comprises 15 residues. The CDR3: CASSLTGTDQETQYF. The CDR3 nucleotides read TGCGCCAGCAGCTTGACCGGGACAGACCAAGAGACCCAGTACTTC.

This chain uses TRBV10-3 with TRBJ2-5; D is undetermined. This CDR3 region has 13 residues. Per the germline V gene, CDR1 is ENHRY and CDR2 is SYGVKD. V lost 3 bases, J lost 5 bases, and 10 bases lay in between. In DNA, the CDR3 is TGTGCCATCAGTGATGCGGTGGCCGAGACCCAGTACTTC. It is translated as CAISDAVAETQYF.